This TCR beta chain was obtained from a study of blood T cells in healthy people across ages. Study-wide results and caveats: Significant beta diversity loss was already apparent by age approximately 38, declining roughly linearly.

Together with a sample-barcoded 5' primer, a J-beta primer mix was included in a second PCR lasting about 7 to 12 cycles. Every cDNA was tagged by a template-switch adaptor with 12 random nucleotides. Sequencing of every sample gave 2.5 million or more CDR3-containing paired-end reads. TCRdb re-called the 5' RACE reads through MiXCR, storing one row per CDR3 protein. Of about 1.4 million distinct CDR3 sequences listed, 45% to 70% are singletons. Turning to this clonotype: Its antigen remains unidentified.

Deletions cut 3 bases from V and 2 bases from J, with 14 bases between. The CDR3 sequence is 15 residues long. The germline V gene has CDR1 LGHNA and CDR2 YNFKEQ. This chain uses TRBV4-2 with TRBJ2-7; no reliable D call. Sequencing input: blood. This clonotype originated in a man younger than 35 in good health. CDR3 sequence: CASSQRRSPTYEQYF. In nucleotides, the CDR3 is TGTGCCAGCAGCCAGAGGAGATCCCCCACCTACGAGCAGTACTTC.